Below, 2 T cell receptor beta chains from the same sample are listed, as sequenced in a study of PD-L1 blockade in urothelial cancer. Sequencing used immunoSEQ multiplex PCR; TCRdb keeps in-frame clones, though not all of them. The table includes some 84,000 clones, 82% detected once. Material: PBMCs, obtained around atezolizumab (anti-PD-L1) treatment. The receptors derive from a man between 65 and 85 years old with urothelial cancer.

The chain combines TRBV28 with TRBJ1-1; 9 bases fit TRBD1. CDR3 size: 16 residues. In germline, CDR1 is MDHEN, CDR2 SYDVKM. Losses at the gene ends were 7 bases for V and 5 bases for J; bases not matched to a gene: 14. CDR3 nucleotides: TGTGCCAGCAAGATTCGGGACAGGGTGTCGGGGACTGAAGCTTTCTTT. Its translation: CASKIRDRVSGTEAFF.

Of note for this clone: One junction end disagrees with the germline gene, perhaps due to a read error. This chain uses TRBV7-9 with TRBJ1-4; the D gene is possibly TRBD1 (6 bases). The CDR3 consists of 15 residues. Per germline, CDR1 SEHNR and CDR2 FQNEAQ (reference sequence). The CDR3 region is CASSVATGIEEKLFF. The CDR3 DNA reads TGTGCCAGCAGCGTAGCCACAGGGATCGAAGAAAAACTGTTTTTT.